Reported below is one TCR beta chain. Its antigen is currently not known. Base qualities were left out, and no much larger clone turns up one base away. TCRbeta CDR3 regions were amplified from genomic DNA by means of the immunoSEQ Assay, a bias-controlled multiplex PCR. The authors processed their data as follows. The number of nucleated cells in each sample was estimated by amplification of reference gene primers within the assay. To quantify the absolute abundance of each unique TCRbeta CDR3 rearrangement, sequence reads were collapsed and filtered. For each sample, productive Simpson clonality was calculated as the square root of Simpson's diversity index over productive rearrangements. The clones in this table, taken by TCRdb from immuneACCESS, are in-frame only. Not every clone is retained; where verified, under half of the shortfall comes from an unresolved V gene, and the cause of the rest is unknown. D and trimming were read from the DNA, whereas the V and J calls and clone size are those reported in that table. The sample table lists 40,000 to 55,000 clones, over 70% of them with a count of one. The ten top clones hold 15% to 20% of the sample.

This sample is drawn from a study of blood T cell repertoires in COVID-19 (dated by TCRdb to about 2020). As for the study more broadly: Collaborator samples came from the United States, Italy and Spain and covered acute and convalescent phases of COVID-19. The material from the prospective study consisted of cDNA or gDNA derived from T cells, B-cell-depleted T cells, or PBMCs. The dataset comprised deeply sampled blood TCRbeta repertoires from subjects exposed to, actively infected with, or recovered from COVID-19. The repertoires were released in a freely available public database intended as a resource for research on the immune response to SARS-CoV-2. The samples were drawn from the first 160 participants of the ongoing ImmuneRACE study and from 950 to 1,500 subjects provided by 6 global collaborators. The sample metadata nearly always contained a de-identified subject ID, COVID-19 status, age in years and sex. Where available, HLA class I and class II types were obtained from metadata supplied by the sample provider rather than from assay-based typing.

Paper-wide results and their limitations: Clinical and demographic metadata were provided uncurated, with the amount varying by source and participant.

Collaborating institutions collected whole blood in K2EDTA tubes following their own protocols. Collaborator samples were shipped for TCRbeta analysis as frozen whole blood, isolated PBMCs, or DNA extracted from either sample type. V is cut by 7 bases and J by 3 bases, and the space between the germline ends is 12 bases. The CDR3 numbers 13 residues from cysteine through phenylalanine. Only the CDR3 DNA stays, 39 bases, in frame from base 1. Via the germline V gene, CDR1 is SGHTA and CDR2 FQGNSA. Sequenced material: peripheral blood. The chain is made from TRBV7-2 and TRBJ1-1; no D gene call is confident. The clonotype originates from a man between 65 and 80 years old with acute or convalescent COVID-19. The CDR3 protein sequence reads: CASTSPGYTEAFF. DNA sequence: TGTGCCAGCACCTCTCCCGGTTACACTGAAGCTTTCTTT.